This TCR beta chain was retrieved from a study of cytomegalovirus exposure and HLA in healthy donors. Notes on the study in general: No immune exposure information besides CMV serostatus was available. Rarity held for most TCR sequences, but there were some public TCRs that occurred in many donors.

For this clone: Its antigen is not known.

This CDR3 contains 15 residues. Looked up from germline, CDR1 is GTSNPN and CDR2 is SVGIG (reference sequence). The ends were cut back, 2 bases at V and 5 bases at J, with 18 bases in the middle. The PCR ran on 60 Vbeta and 13 Jbeta primers. Only in-frame clones appear in the TCRdb table, and some are missing; sequencing was by immunoSEQ multiplex PCR. The sample has about 250,000 clones; more than 70% are singletons. Everyone who donated was a healthy bone marrow donor. Source material: PBMCs. The V call is TRBV30, the J call TRBJ1-2, with no clear D. The receptor was isolated from a boy aged 5-17 years in good health and CMV-seronegative. The chain's CDR3 is CAWSSVRGRGYGYTF. The CDR3 coding sequence is TGTGCCTGGAGTTCTGTACGGGGAAGAGGGTATGGCTACACCTTC.